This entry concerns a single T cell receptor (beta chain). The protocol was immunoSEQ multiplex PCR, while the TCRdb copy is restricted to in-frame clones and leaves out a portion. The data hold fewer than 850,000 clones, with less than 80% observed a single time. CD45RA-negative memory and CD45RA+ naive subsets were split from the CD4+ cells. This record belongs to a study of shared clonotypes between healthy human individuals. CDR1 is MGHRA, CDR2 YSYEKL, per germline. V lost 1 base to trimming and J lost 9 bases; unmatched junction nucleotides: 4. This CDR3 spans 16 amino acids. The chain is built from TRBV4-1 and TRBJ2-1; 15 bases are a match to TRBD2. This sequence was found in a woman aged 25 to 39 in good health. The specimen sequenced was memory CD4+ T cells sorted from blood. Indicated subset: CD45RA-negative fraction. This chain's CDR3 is CASSQALGLAGGEQFF. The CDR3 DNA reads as TGCGCCAGCAGCCAAGCTTTGGGACTAGCGGGAGGTGAGCAGTTCTTC.